The 6 T cell receptor beta chains in this list originate from one sample, sequenced in a study of shared clonotypes between healthy human individuals (dated by TCRdb to between 2020 and 2021). Libraries came from the immunoSEQ multiplex PCR assay. TCRdb limited this immuneACCESS table to in-frame rearrangements with V and J called. A share of clones is missing; checked studies link under half to unresolved V genes, and the rest is unexplained. The sample table holds approximately 1.4 million clones, of which under 99% were seen once. The ten largest clones capture roughly 0.45% of the sample. Sequences were obtained from naive CD4+ T cells sorted from blood. The cell subset or site label here, explained by the study, means: CD45RA+ positively selected. The receptors originated from a man aged 25-45 years in good health.

The rearrangement uses TRBV2 and TRBJ2-7, with D unclear. CDR1 is SNHLY, CDR2 FYNNEI, per germline. The CDR3 has 11 amino acids. V dropped 3 bases and J dropped 13 bases, with 13 bases sitting between them. The CDR3, as DNA: TGTGCCAGCAGTGATTCGGTTCGCCGCTACTTC. Its protein product is CASSDSVRRYF.

The chain has TRBV4-1 and TRBJ1-5; perhaps TRBD1 as D (6 bases). Germline CDR1 is MGHRA and CDR2 is YSYEKL. CDR3 length equals 15 residues. Trimming took 1 base from V and 7 from J, leaving 14 bases between them. The CDR3 here is CASSQAQGREQPQHF. CDR3 sequence (DNA): TGCGCCAGCAGCCAAGCCCAGGGGAGGGAACAGCCCCAGCATTTT.

The gene calls are TRBV19 and TRBJ2-7, with TRBD2 matching over 9 bases. CDR1 and CDR2 (germline): LNHDA, SQIVND (reference sequence). The CDR3 is 12 residues long. CDR3 nucleotides: TGTGCTAGTGCTAGCGGGAACTACGAGCAGTACTTC. The encoded protein is CASASGNYEQYF.

The V call is TRBV7-4, the J call TRBJ1-5, with 8 bases lining up with TRBD1. Germline V gene data show CDR1 as SGHVT and CDR2 as SQSDAQ. V trimming: 4 bases; J trimming: 0 bases; junction bases outside the gene matches: 11. The CDR3 contains 18 residues. The CDR3 protein is CASSYFTGGWVSNQPQHF. CDR3 in DNA: TGTGCCAGCAGCTATTTTACAGGGGGTTGGGTTAGCAATCAGCCCCAGCATTTT. Full variable domain (rest looked up from reference TRBV7-4 and TRBJ1-5): GAGVSQSPRYKVAKRGRDVALRCDSISGHVTLYWYRQTLGQGSEVLTYSQSDAQRDKSGRPSGRFSAERPERSVSTLKIQRTEQGDSAVYLCASSYFTGGWVSNQPQHFGDGTRLSIL.

The genes are TRBV14 and TRBJ2-1; 14 nucleotides match TRBD2. The CDR3 loop spans 17 amino acids. Trimming removed 1 base from V and 8 bases from J; junction bases left unmatched: 7. CDR1 is SGHDN and CDR2 is FVKESK in the germline V gene. The CDR3 nucleotides read TGTGCCAGCAGCCAAGTTACGGGACTAGCGGGAGTCCATGAGCAGTTCTTC. It codes for CASSQVTGLAGVHEQFF.

The rearrangement links TRBV7-2 to TRBJ2-2, with a tentative D call TRBD1 (5 bases). Germline V gene data show CDR1 as SGHTA and CDR2 as FQGNSA. Trimming took 1 base from V and 0 from J, leaving 12 bases between them. The CDR3 totals 17 residues. The CDR3 loop is CASSLVSGIANTGELFF. The CDR3 bases are TGTGCCAGCAGCTTAGTATCAGGGATAGCGAACACCGGGGAGCTGTTTTTT.